The 18 T cell receptor beta chains presented below share a single source sample, sequenced in a study of cytomegalovirus exposure and HLA in healthy donors. It was with 60 Vbeta and 13 Jbeta primers that the PCR ran. Libraries were prepared by immunoSEQ multiplex PCR; TCRdb keeps only in-frame clonotypes and omits some of them. The sample consists of some 30,000 clones, roughly 82% of them appearing once. Sequencing was done on a sample of PBMCs. Receptor source: a woman younger than 30 in good health and CMV-seronegative.

Details on this clone: One junction end disagrees with the germline gene, perhaps due to a read error. V and J are TRBV7-2 and TRBJ1-5; D unresolved. This CDR3 region has 14 residues. Germline assignment: CDR1 SGHTA and CDR2 FQGNSA. The CDR3, as DNA: TGTGCCAGCAGCTCACGGGAGGGCAATCAGCCCCAGAATTTT. Translated: CASSSREGNQPQNF.

The chain employs TRBV5-1 and TRBJ2-1; a weak D match, TRBD1 (5 bases). Trimming pared 4 bases from V and 8 bases from J, leaving 16 bases between. The CDR3 loop spans 14 amino acids. Germline values: CDR1 SGHRS, CDR2 YFSETQ. The CDR3 loop reads CASSPGWGGDEQFF. For the CDR3, the DNA is TGCGCCAGCAGCCCCGGTTGGGGCGGAGATGAGCAGTTCTTC.

This chain joins TRBV9 and TRBJ2-5; TRBD2 might be the D (5 bases). The better agreement between TRBJ2-7 and the DNA end casts doubt on the J call. CDR1 and CDR2 from the germline V gene are SGDLS and YYNGEE. This CDR3 is 15 amino acids long. The chain's CDR3 is CASSVELALPYEQYF. The CDR3 region has the DNA TGTGCCAGCAGCGTAGAGTTAGCGCTACCCTACGAGCAGTACTTC.

As for this clone: Compared with germline, one end of the junction differs, possibly owing to a read error. At the DNA level, this CDR3 is encoded by other sequences in the same sample as well. V and J are TRBV7-8 and TRBJ2-3; D might be TRBD2 (7 bases). This CDR3 spans 18 amino acids. The germline V gene has CDR1 SGHVS and CDR2 FQNEAQ. CDR3 residues: CASSLERGGLRVADTQYF. CDR3 sequence (DNA): TGCGCCAGCAGCTTAGAAAGGGGGGGGCTTAGGGTGGCAGATACGCAGTATTTT.

The chain recombines TRBV27 with TRBJ2-1; the match to TRBD1 covers 7 bases. Unmatched junction bases numbered 2, after V lost 0 bases and J lost 6 bases. The CDR3 contains 14 residues. Germline V gives CDR1 MNHEY, CDR2 SMNVEV (reference sequence). CDR3 DNA sequence: TGTGCCAGCAGTTTATCGAAGGGGGCCAATGAGCAGTTCTTC. It specifies CASSLSKGANEQFF.

The chain carries TRBV21-1 and TRBJ2-7; the table's D gene call, TRBD1, was not cross checked with the DNA. TRBV21-1 corresponds to a pseudogene. The CDR3 sequence is 14 residues long. The CDR3 region has the DNA TGTGCCAGCAGCAAAGAATGCAGGGGCGAGGAGCAGTACTTC. Translating gives CASSKECRGEEQYF.

With regard to this clone: An end of the junction differs from the germline gene, which may be a read error. J is TRBJ1-2 and V is TRBV2; D unclear. The CDR3 consists of 14 residues. The V gene's germline CDR1 is SNHLY and CDR2 FYNNEI. The CDR3 nucleotides are TGTGCCAGCAGTGAAGTGCGGGATAACTATGGCTACCCCTTC. This encodes CASSEVRDNYGYPF.

As concerns this clone: One end of the junction is discordant with germline, which a read error may explain. J is TRBJ1-5 and V is TRBV5-6; D is ambiguous. CDR1 and CDR2 (germline): SGHDT, YYEEEE. This CDR3 is 13 amino acids long. CDR3 region: CASSLRSGQPQNF. DNA for the CDR3: TGTGCCAGCAGCTTGAGGTCGGGTCAGCCCCAGAATTTT.

The chain is built from TRBV29-1 and TRBJ2-1, with D perhaps matching TRBD1 (6 bases). The V gene lost 4 bases and the J gene lost 4 bases, with 11 bases spanning the gap. Germline V CDR1 and CDR2: SQVTM, ANQGSEA. This CDR3 has 13 amino acids. CDR3 bases: TGCAGCGTTGGGACGGACAGTTACAATGAGCAGTTCTTC. Residues: CSVGTDSYNEQFF.

V gene TRBV28 combines with J gene TRBJ2-7; TRBD1 is a possible D gene (5 bases). Trimming stripped 6 bases from V and 4 bases from J, with 19 bases between. Germline V gene lookup returns CDR1 MDHEN and CDR2 SYDVKM. This CDR3 region has 15 residues. CDR3 in DNA: TGTGCCAGCAGCCTTCAGGGCAGGATGAGGTACGAGCAGTACTTC. It specifies CASSLQGRMRYEQYF.

The V call is TRBV9, the J call TRBJ1-2, with 12 bases fitting TRBD1. CDR3 length: 15 amino acids. The V segment lost 3 bases and the J segment 4 bases; nucleotides outside the gene matches: 4. The germline V gene has CDR1 SGDLS and CDR2 YYNGEE. The CDR3 spells CASSEGTGGTYGYTF. The DNA for the CDR3 is TGTGCCAGCAGCGAGGGGACAGGGGGCACCTATGGCTACACCTTC.

This clone was detected a few times. This chain connects TRBV5-1 to TRBJ1-2; 8 nucleotides line up with TRBD1. V shed 0 bases and J 7 bases; nucleotides not matched to a gene: 8. CDR1 is SGHRS and CDR2 is YFSETQ in the germline V gene. The CDR3 runs 15 residues. The CDR3 coding sequence is TGCGCCAGCAGCTTGGCTGACAGGGGAGCGGGTGGCTACACCTTC. It is translated as CASSLADRGAGGYTF.

Note on this clone: A read error may account for a junction end that differs from germline. The rearrangement uses TRBV5-6 and TRBJ1-1; tentatively, D is TRBD1 (5 bases). In germline, CDR1 is SGHDT, CDR2 YYEEEE. This CDR3 comprises 14 residues. The CDR3 protein is CAGSLGGVGTEAFF. The DNA for the CDR3 is TGTGCCGGCAGCTTGGGGGGGGTTGGCACTGAAGCTTTCTTT.

CDR3 in DNA: TGTGCCAGCTCACCATCCCGGGACATGACCTACGAGCAGTACTTC. Amino acids: CASSPSRDMTYEQYF. V is TRBV18 and J is TRBJ2-7; maybe TRBD1 (6 bases). V was trimmed by 2 bases and J by 2 bases, leaving 13 bases between them. Germline lookup yields CDR1 KGHSH and CDR2 LQKENI. CDR3 length: 15 amino acids.

A note on this clone: This sample includes further DNA sequences coding for the same CDR3. This chain links TRBV4-3 with TRBJ2-7, with 7 bases identical to TRBD1. This CDR3 spans 14 amino acids. V lost 0 bases and J lost 4; bases outside the gene matches: 3. Germline V gene sequence: CDR1 LGHNA, CDR2 YSLEER. This chain's CDR3 is CASSQDSQGYEQYF. The CDR3 coding sequence is TGCGCCAGCAGCCAAGATTCACAGGGGTACGAGCAGTACTTC.

A single count supports this clone. The CDR3 here is CASIQDSGGNEQFF. The DNA of the CDR3 is TGTGCCAGCATCCAGGATAGCGGGGGGAATGAGCAGTTCTTC. The genes are TRBV11-2 and TRBJ2-1; the match to TRBD2 covers 10 bases. V lost 7 bases to trimming and J lost 7 bases; unmatched junction nucleotides: 7. Germline V gene sequence: CDR1 SGHAT, CDR2 FQNNGV. CDR3 size: 14 residues.

Only a few counts were recorded for this clone. V is TRBV11-3 and J is TRBJ2-5; D is undetermined. With 1 base removed from V and 5 bases from J, the gap between germline ends came to 8 bases. CDR1 SGHNT and CDR2 YENEEA come from the germline V gene. The CDR3 covers 13 residues. Here the CDR3 DNA reads TGTGCCAGCAGCTTAGGCCGCCGGGAGACCCAGTACTTC. It yields the protein CASSLGRRETQYF.

This chain links TRBV6-1 with TRBJ2-7, with TRBD1 matching 7 bases. V shed 7 bases, J shed 0 bases, and the junction held 6 bases outside the gene matches. The CDR3 has 14 amino acids. CDR1 is MNHNS, CDR2 SASEGT, per germline. CDR3 in DNA: TGTGCCAGCACCCAGGACAGGAGCTCCTACGAGCAGTACTTC. Translation gives CASTQDRSSYEQYF.